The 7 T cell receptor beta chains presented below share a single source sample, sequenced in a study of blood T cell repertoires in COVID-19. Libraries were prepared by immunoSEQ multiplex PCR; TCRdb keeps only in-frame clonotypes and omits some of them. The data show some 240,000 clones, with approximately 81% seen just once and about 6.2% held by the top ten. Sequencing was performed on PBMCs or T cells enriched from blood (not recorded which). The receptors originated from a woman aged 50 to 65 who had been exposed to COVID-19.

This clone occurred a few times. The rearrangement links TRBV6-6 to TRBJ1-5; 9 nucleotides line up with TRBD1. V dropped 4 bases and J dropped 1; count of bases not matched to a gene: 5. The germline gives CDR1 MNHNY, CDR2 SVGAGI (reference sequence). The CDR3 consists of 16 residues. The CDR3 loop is CASSSGQGPSNQPQHF. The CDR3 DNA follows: TGTGCCAGCAGTTCGGGACAGGGCCCAAGCAATCAGCCCCAGCATTTT.

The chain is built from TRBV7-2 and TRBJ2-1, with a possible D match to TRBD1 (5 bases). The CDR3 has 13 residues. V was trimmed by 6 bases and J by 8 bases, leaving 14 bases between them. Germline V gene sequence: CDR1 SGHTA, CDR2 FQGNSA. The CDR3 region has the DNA TGTGCCAGCAGAGGGGTGGCGCCCCATGAGCAGTTCTTC. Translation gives CASRGVAPHEQFF.

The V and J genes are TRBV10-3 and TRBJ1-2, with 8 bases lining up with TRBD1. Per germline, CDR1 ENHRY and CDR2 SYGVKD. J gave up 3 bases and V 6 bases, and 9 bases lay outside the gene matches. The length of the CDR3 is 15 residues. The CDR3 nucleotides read TGTGCCATCAGGGGCGGACAGGGAGGTGACTATGGCTACACCTTC. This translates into CAIRGGQGGDYGYTF.

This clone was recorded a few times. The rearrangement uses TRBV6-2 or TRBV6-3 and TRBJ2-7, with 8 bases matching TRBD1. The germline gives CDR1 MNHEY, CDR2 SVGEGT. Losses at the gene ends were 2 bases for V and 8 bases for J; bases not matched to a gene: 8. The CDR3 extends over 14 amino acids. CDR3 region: CASSYPLTGVQQYF. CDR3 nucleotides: TGTGCCAGCAGTTACCCCCTGACAGGGGTGCAGCAGTACTTC.

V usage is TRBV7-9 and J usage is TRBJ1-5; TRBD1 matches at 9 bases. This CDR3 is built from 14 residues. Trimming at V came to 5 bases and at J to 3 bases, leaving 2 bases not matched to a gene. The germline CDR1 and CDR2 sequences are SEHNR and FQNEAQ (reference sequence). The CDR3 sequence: CASSLQGANQPQHF. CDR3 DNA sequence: TGTGCCAGCAGCCTACAGGGGGCCAATCAGCCCCAGCATTTT.

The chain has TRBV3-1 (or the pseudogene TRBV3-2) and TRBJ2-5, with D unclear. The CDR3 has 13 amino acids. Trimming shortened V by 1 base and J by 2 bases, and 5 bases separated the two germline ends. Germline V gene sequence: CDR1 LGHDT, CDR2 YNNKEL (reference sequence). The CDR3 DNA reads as TGTGCCAGCAGCCAAGTTCAGCAAGAGACCCAGTACTTC. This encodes CASSQVQQETQYF.

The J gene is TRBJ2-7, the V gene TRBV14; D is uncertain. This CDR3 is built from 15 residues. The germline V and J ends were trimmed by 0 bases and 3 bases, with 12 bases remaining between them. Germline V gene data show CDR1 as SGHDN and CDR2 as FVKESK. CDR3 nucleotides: TGTGCCAGCAGCCAAGAAGCAGTGTCAGGCTACGAGCAGTACTTC. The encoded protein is CASSQEAVSGYEQYF.